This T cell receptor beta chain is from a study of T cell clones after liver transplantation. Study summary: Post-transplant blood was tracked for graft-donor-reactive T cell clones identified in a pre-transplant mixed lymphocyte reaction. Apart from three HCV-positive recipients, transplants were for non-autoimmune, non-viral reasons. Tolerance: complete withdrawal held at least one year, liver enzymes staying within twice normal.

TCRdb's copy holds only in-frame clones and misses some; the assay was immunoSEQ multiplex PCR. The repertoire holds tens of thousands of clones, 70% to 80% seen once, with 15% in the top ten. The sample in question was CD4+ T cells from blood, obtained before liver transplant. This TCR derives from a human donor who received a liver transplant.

The CDR3 spells CASSGLAGGNTQYF. CDR3 DNA sequence: TGCGCCAGCAGCGGCTTAGCGGGGGGGAATACGCAGTATTTT. The chain links TRBV5-1 to TRBJ2-3, with TRBD2 matching over 11 bases. The CDR3 has 14 amino acids. Germline V gene data show CDR1 as SGHRS and CDR2 as YFSETQ. The trim removed 4 bases at V and 7 bases at J, leaving 5 bases unmatched.